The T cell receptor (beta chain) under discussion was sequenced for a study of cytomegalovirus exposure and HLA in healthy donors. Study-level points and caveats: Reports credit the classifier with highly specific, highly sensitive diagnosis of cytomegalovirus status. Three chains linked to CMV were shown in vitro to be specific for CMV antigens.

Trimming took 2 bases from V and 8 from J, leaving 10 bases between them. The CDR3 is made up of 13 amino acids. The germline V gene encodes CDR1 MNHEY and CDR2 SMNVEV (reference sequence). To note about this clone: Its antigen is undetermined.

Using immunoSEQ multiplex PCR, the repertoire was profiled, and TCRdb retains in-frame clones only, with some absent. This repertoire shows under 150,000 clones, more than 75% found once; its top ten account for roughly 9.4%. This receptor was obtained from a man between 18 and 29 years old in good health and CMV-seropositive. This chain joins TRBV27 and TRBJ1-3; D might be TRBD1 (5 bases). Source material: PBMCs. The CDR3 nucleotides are TGTGCCAGCAGTTTACGGGGGACGGACACCATATATTTT. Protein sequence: CASSLRGTDTIYF.